A single sample is the source of the 25 T cell receptor beta chains below, sequenced in a study of CD8 T cells in ankylosing spondylitis. The antigens these receptors bind are not known. TCRdb re-called the 5' RACE reads with MiXCR, one entry per CDR3 protein. This table has about 700,000 distinct CDR3 sequences, roughly 19% appearing once. Study conclusions and caveats: For ankylosing spondylitis blood, a TCR beta motif of several highly homologous variants appeared characteristic.

The sequencing sample was made of blood, either unsorted or a sorted T cell fraction (not recorded which). The receptor source for this set is a male donor with ankylosing spondylitis.

The chain uses TRBV27 and TRBJ2-2; a weak D match, TRBD2 (6 bases). V was trimmed by 4 bases and J by 2 bases, leaving 14 bases between them. From germline, CDR1 is MNHEY and CDR2 SMNVEV (reference sequence). The CDR3 sequence is 16 residues long. The CDR3 loop is CASSYAGLLNTGELFF. The CDR3 bases are TGTGCCAGCAGTTATGCGGGGCTCCTTAACACCGGGGAGCTGTTTTTT.

This chain joins TRBV7-8 and TRBJ2-2; possible D gene TRBD2, 6 bases. The V gene's germline CDR1 is SGHVS and CDR2 FQNEAQ. There are 16 residues in the CDR3. Trimming took off 5 bases at V and 6 bases at J, with 19 bases between the two ends. CDR3 loop: CASSQQLTSSPGELFF. The CDR3 DNA follows: TGTGCCAGCAGCCAGCAGCTGACTAGTTCACCCGGGGAGCTGTTTTTT.

This clonotype was observed a handful of times. The J gene is TRBJ2-5, the V gene TRBV5-1; weak D call: TRBD2 (6 bases). From germline, CDR1 is SGHRS and CDR2 YFSETQ. There are 14 residues in the CDR3. The V end lost 4 bases, the J end lost 3 bases, and 13 bases lay between the germline ends. The DNA for the CDR3 is TGCGCCAGCAGCCCTTTACTAGCTGAAGAGACCCAGTACTTC. Encoded protein: CASSPLLAEETQYF.

The table lists this clonotype with a few counts. This chain connects TRBV20-1 to TRBJ2-7; the match to TRBD1 covers 9 bases. In germline, CDR1 is DFQATT, CDR2 SNEGSKA (reference sequence). CDR3 length: 12 residues. The ends lost 5 bases at V and 5 bases at J; junction bases unmatched: 4. CDR3 in amino acids: CSAGGQGNEQYF. CDR3 DNA: TGCAGTGCTGGGGGACAGGGAAACGAGCAGTACTTC.

A note on this clonotype: Mismatch with germline at one junction end may stem from a read error. V usage is TRBV2 and J usage is TRBJ2-2; perhaps TRBD1 as D (6 bases). Looked up from germline, CDR1 is SNHLY and CDR2 is FYNNEI. This CDR3 is 17 amino acids long. The CDR3 here is CASSPWETGMNTGELYF. The CDR3 nucleotides read TGTGCCAGCAGCCCCTGGGAAACAGGGATGAACACCGGGGAGCTGTATTTT.

This clonotype was picked up many times. V usage is TRBV27 and J usage is TRBJ2-5, with D uncertain. CDR3 length: 14 amino acids. Germline V gene data show CDR1 as MNHEY and CDR2 as SMNVEV (reference sequence). The V and J ends lost 6 bases and 7 bases respectively, with 18 bases between them. The CDR3 nucleotides are TGTGCCAGCAGCGCTCGCCGTGACTCGGGGACCCAGTACTTC. Translating it yields CASSARRDSGTQYF.

This clonotype was counted between two and nine times. This chain connects TRBV29-1 to TRBJ2-5; 10 positions agree with TRBD1. CDR1 and CDR2 from the germline V gene are SQVTM and ANQGSEA. There are 12 residues in the CDR3. With 7 bases clipped from V and 5 bases from J, the junction kept 4 bases outside the gene matches. The CDR3 sequence: CSADRGQETQYF. The DNA of the CDR3 is TGCAGCGCTGACAGGGGGCAGGAGACCCAGTACTTC.

This clonotype was counted between two and nine times. The chain carries TRBV20-1 and TRBJ1-1; D call uncertain. V lost 0 bases to trimming and J lost 4 bases, with 3 bases between them. This CDR3 region has 11 residues. CDR1 DFQATT and CDR2 SNEGSKA come from the germline V gene (reference sequence). CDR3 protein: CSAREVTEAFF. CDR3 DNA sequence: TGCAGTGCTAGAGAGGTCACTGAAGCTTTCTTT.

The chain has TRBV4-1 and TRBJ1-6; D uncertain. The V end lost 1 base, the J end lost 7 bases, and 5 bases lay between the germline ends. CDR3 length equals 13 residues. The germline V gene encodes CDR1 MGHRA and CDR2 YSYEKL. This chain's CDR3 is CASSQVLNSPLHF. The CDR3 bases are TGCGCCAGCAGCCAAGTTCTGAATTCACCCCTCCACTTT.

V and J are TRBV29-1 and TRBJ2-7; D possibly uses TRBD1 or TRBD2 (5 bases each). The CDR3 covers 11 residues. Germline CDR1 is SQVTM and CDR2 is ANQGSEA. V was shortened by 3 bases and J by 6 bases, with 9 bases between the two germline ends. As DNA, the CDR3 is TGCAGCGTTGAGAGTGGGACCGAGCAGTACTTC. Translation gives CSVESGTEQYF.

The chain joins TRBV10-3 to TRBJ2-2, with D unclear. From germline, CDR1 is ENHRY and CDR2 SYGVKD. The CDR3 is 14 residues long. Trimming removed 2 bases at V and 1 base at J, with 5 bases between. The CDR3 DNA follows: TGTGCCATCAGTGAGCTTTTGAACACCGGGGAGCTGTTTTTT. Translated: CAISELLNTGELFF.

This clonotype was recorded a few times. This chain connects TRBV4-1 to TRBJ1-4; D is perhaps TRBD1 (5 bases). Trimming stripped 1 base from V and 5 bases from J, with 8 bases between. Per the germline V gene, CDR1 is MGHRA and CDR2 is YSYEKL. This CDR3 has 14 amino acids. The CDR3 DNA reads as TGCGCCAGCAGCCAAGTTCAGGGAAATGAAAAACTGTTTTTT. It yields the protein CASSQVQGNEKLFF.

This clonotype was seen a few times. The gene calls are TRBV3-1 and TRBJ1-3, with D maybe TRBD1 (6 bases). V lost 4 bases and J 0 bases, leaving 13 bases between the germline ends. Looked up from germline, CDR1 is LGHDT and CDR2 is YNNKEL (reference sequence). This CDR3 is 16 amino acids long. The CDR3 sequence: CASSRTRGSSGNTIYF. DNA of the CDR3: TGTGCCAGCAGCCGTACCAGGGGAAGCTCTGGAAACACCATATATTTT.

This clonotype was seen at least ten times. The chain links TRBV10-2 to TRBJ2-4; no clear D. The CDR3 loop spans 15 amino acids. V was cut by 3 bases and J by 4 bases, with 13 bases left in between. Germline V gene data show CDR1 as WSHSY and CDR2 as SAAADI. CDR3 sequence (DNA): TGCGCCAGCAGTGATTTGGTGGCGGAGAAAAACATTCAGTACTTC. Translated, it gives CASSDLVAEKNIQYF.

This clonotype occurred a few times. The genes are TRBV11-2 and TRBJ2-7; D is unclear. The V end lost 5 bases, the J end lost 6 bases, and 8 bases lay between the germline ends. This CDR3 has 11 residues. Germline V CDR1 and CDR2: SGHAT, FQNNGV. CDR3 coding DNA: TGTGCCAGCAGCCGCCCGGGCGAGCAGTACTTC. Protein: CASSRPGEQYF.

This clonotype was detected many times. This chain joins TRBV18 and TRBJ1-1, with TRBD1 as a possible D gene (6 bases). CDR1 is KGHSH, CDR2 LQKENI, per germline. Trimming took off 2 bases at V and 0 bases at J, with 10 bases between the two ends. This CDR3 is 15 amino acids long. CDR3 nucleotides: TGTGCCAGCTCACCAGGGACAAGAATGAACACTGAAGCTTTCTTT. Its translation is CASSPGTRMNTEAFF.

This clonotype has more than one count but fewer than ten. V is TRBV20-1 and J is TRBJ1-4; D is unclear. The CDR3 is 10 residues long. V was cut by 3 bases and J by 10 bases, with 6 bases left in between. Germline CDR1 DFQATT, CDR2 SNEGSKA (reference sequence). The CDR3 spells CSASRGKLFF. CDR3 DNA sequence: TGCAGTGCTAGCCGAGGAAAACTGTTTTTT.

CDR3 protein: CSVEDRSTEAFF. As DNA, the CDR3 is TGCAGCGTTGAAGATCGGTCGACTGAAGCTTTCTTT. The chain couples TRBV29-1 to TRBJ1-1; D is ambiguous. The CDR3 is 12 residues long. From germline, CDR1 is SQVTM and CDR2 ANQGSEA. Trimming removed 0 bases from V and 5 bases from J, with 7 bases in between.

Notes on this clonotype: At one end, the junction sequence differs from germline, possibly due to a read error. The rearrangement links TRBV27 to TRBJ2-3; D ambiguous. The germline CDR1 and CDR2 sequences are MNHEY and SMNVEV (reference sequence). The length of the CDR3 is 14 residues. CDR3 nucleotide sequence: TGTGCCAGCCGTTTGATGGCGAACACGGATACGCAGTATTTT. Its protein product is CASRLMANTDTQYF.

This clonotype was found many times. V is TRBV15 and J is TRBJ2-2; tentatively, D is TRBD1 (6 bases). Germline loops: CDR1 LNHNV, CDR2 YYDKDF (reference sequence). The CDR3 extends over 16 amino acids. The V and J ends lost 0 bases and 1 base respectively, with 9 bases between them. CDR3 residues: CATSREQGRNTGELFF. The CDR3 DNA sequence: TGTGCCACCAGCAGAGAACAGGGCAGGAACACCGGGGAGCTGTTTTTT.

The gene calls are TRBV20-1 and TRBJ2-3, with 7 nucleotides matching TRBD2. This CDR3 is 15 amino acids long. With V trimmed by 3 bases and J by 2 bases, 8 bases remained unmatched. The germline V gene encodes CDR1 DFQATT and CDR2 SNEGSKA (reference sequence). DNA for the CDR3: TGCAGTGCTAGGGCCAGCGGGATATACACAGATACGCAGTATTTT. Translating gives CSARASGIYTDTQYF.

The chain carries TRBV2 and TRBJ1-1, with a possible D match to TRBD1 (5 bases). CDR3 length equals 14 residues. Germline CDR1 SNHLY, CDR2 FYNNEI. Trimming stripped 1 base from V and 5 bases from J, with 11 bases between. DNA of the CDR3: TGTGCCAGCAGTGAAGAGGCAGGGATAACTGAAGCTTTCTTT. This encodes CASSEEAGITEAFF.

This clonotype has just a few counts. The J gene is TRBJ2-6, the V gene TRBV18; TRBD2 might be the D (5 bases). Germline V CDR1 and CDR2: KGHSH, LQKENI. With 6 bases removed from V and 0 bases from J, the gap between germline ends came to 12 bases. The CDR3 runs to 16 residues. CDR3 amino acids: CASSPGFGSGANVLTF. CDR3 nucleotides: TGTGCCAGCTCCCCGGGATTTGGCTCTGGGGCCAACGTCCTGACTTTC.

This chain uses TRBV12-3 or TRBV12-4 with TRBJ2-3; no clear D. The V and J ends lost 7 bases and 2 bases respectively, with 13 bases between them. The CDR3 loop spans 14 amino acids. The CDR3 region is CASTLDWNTDTQYF. In DNA, the CDR3 is TGTGCCAGCACCCTCGACTGGAACACAGATACGCAGTATTTT.

The rearrangement joins TRBV11-1 to TRBJ2-1, with D perhaps TRBD2 (6 bases). The CDR3 extends over 19 amino acids. Trimming shortened V by 0 bases and J by 0 bases, and 18 bases separated the two germline ends. Germline lookup yields CDR1 SGHAT and CDR2 FQDESV (reference sequence). CDR3: CASSLAPRRSGFSYNEQFF. The DNA for the CDR3 is TGTGCCAGCAGCTTAGCCCCCCGACGGAGCGGGTTCTCCTACAATGAGCAGTTCTTC.